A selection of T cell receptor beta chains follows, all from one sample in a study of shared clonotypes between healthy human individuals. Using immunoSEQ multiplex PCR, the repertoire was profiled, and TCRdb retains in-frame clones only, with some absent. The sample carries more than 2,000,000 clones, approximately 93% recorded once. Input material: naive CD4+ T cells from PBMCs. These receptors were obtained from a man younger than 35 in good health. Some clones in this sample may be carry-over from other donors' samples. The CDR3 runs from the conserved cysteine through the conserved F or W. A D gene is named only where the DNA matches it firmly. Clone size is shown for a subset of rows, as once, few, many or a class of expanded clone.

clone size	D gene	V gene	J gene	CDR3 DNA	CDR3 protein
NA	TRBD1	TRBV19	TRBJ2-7	TGTGCCAGTAGTAGAGAGGGACAGTTCTACGAGCAGTACTTC	CASSREGQFYEQYF
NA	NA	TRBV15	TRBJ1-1	TGTGCCACCAGCAGAGGGGGCCCAGAGGGAAAAGCTTTCTTT	CATSRGGPEGKAFF
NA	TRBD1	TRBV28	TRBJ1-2	TGTGCCAGCAGTTTATTCACGGGACAGGGGTATGGCTACACCTTC	CASSLFTGQGYGYTF
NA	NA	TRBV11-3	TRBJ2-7	TGTGCCAGCAGCCTGAAAACGGGGCGCGAGCAGTACTTC	CASSLKTGREQYF
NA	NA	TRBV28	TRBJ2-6	TGTGCCAGCAGCCAAACCGGGAGAAACTCTGGGGCCAACGTCCTGACTTTC	CASSQTGRNSGANVLTF
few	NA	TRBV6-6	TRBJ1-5	TGTGCCAGCAGTTACCAAGGAGCCCAGCATTTT	CASSYQGAQHF
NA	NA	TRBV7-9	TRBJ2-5	TGTGCCAGCAGCTTCCGCAACGCAGGGTCTTGGGAGACCCAGTACTTC	CASSFRNAGSWETQYF
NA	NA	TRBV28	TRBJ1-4	TGTGCCAGCAGGGGCGCGGGCTACGTTAATGAAAAACTGTTTTTT	CASRGAGYVNEKLFF
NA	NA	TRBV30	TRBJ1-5	TGTGCCTGGAGTTTCCGAGTCAATCAGCCCCAGCATTTT	CAWSFRVNQPQHF
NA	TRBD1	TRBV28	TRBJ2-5	TGTGCCAGCAGTTTAATCGGGGCAGGGGGTTCTGGGACCCAGTACTTC	CASSLIGAGGSGTQYF
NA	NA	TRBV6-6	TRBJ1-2	TGTGCCAGCAGTTACAACGCCGGCTACACCTTC	CASSYNAGYTF
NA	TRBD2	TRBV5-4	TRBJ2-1	TGTGCCAGCAGCTTGGCCGGGACGGGAGGATACAATGAGCAGTTCTTC	CASSLAGTGGYNEQFF
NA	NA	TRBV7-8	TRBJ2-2	TGTGCCAGCAGCTTAGTCGTCGGATTTGGGGAGCTGTTTTTT	CASSLVVGFGELFF
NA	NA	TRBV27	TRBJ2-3	TGTGCCACTCGCCCGACTACCTATAGCACAGATACGCAGTATTTT	CATRPTTYSTDTQYF
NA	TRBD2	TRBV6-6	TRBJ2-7	TGTGCCAGCAGTCAACGCGGACTAGCGGGAGTAAGGTACTTC	CASSQRGLAGVRYF
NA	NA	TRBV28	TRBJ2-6	TGTGCCAGCAGGGCCCTTGGGGCCAACGTCCTGACTTTC	CASRALGANVLTF
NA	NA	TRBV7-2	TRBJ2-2	TGTGCCAGCAGCCTGAACAGGGCGTCCGGGGAGCTGTTTTTT	CASSLNRASGELFF
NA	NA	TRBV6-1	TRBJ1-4	TGTGCCAGCAGGTTTGAAGGGGCCGAAAAACTGTTTTTT	CASRFEGAEKLFF
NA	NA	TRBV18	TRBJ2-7	TGTGCCAGCTCACCGCTTAGGGAGAGCGCCTACGAGCAGTACTTC	CASSPLRESAYEQYF
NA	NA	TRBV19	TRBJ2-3	TGTGCCAGTAAGGACAACCTATTCACAGATACGCAGTATTTT	CASKDNLFTDTQYF
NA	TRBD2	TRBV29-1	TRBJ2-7	TGCAGCGTTGTTTACGGGACTAGAAACCCCCCTCAGGGCGAGCAGTACTTC	CSVVYGTRNPPQGEQYF
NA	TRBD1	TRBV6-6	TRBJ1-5	TGTGCCAGCAGTTACGCGACAGGGGGGGATCAGCCCCAGCATTTT	CASSYATGGDQPQHF
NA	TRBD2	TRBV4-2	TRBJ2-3	TGTGCCAGCAGCCAACCCTCTGGTGGCGGGGGGACTACGACAGATACGCAGTATTTT	CASSQPSGGGGTTTDTQYF
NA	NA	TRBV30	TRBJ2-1	TGTGCCTGGAGATTACTCAATGAGCAGTTCTTC	CAWRLLNEQFF
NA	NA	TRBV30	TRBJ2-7	TGTGCCTGGAGGGGCGGGCTACCGACCTACGAGCAGTACTTC	CAWRGGLPTYEQYF
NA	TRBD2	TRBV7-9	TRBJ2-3	TGTGCCAGCAGCACGGGGTTAGCGGGATTGTCAGATACGCAGTATTTT	CASSTGLAGLSDTQYF
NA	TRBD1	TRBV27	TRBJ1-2	TGTGCCAGCAGGATTGGGACAGGAGACTTCTATGGCTACACCTTC	CASRIGTGDFYGYTF
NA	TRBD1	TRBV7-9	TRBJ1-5	TGTGCCAGCAGCTCGGACAGGGAGTATCAGCCCCAGCATTTT	CASSSDREYQPQHF
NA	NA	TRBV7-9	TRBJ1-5	TGTGCCAGCAGCTCTTTGACCGTAGATCAGCCCCAGCATTTT	CASSSLTVDQPQHF
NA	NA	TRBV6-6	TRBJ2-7	TGTGCCAGCAGTTCTGCTAGACTTTACGAGCAGTACTTC	CASSSARLYEQYF
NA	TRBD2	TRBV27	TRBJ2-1	TGTGCCACCGGGCGGAGCGGGGCCCGGAATGAGCAGTTCTTC	CATGRSGARNEQFF
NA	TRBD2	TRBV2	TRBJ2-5	TGTGCCAGCAGTGAAGCGGAAGCGGGAGTAAGATTAGAGACCCAGTACTTC	CASSEAEAGVRLETQYF
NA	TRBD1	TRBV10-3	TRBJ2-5	TGTGCCATCAGTGCCGGGACAGAAGAGACCCAGTACTTC	CAISAGTEETQYF
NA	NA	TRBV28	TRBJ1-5	TGTGCCAGCAGGGTTGGGCCCCAAGTTTCGTATTTT	CASRVGPQVSYF
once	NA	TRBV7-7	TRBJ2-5	TGTGCCACAGACCTGGCCGGGACCCAGTACTTC	CATDLAGTQYF
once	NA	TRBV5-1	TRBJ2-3	TGCGCCAGCAAGACGGGTCCTAGCACAGATACGCAGTATTTT	CASKTGPSTDTQYF
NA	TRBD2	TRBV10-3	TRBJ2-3	TGTGCCATCAGTCCTAAGACTAGCGGAACAGATACGCAGTATTTT	CAISPKTSGTDTQYF